The next 23 T cell receptor beta chains were all read from a single sample in a study of blood T cell repertoires in COVID-19. Some clones are missing from TCRdb's copy, which holds only in-frame ones; the method was immunoSEQ multiplex PCR. The sample carries over 90,000 clones, under 80% recorded once. Sequenced: peripheral blood. The receptors come from a man between 65 and 85 years old with COVID-19, enrolled during active disease.

This rearrangement joins TRBV6-6 to TRBJ2-3; 11 positions agree with TRBD2. This CDR3 is built from 15 residues. CDR1 is MNHNY, CDR2 SVGAGI, per germline (reference sequence). The ends lost 4 bases at V and 4 bases at J; junction bases unmatched: 4. In DNA form, the CDR3 reads TGTGCCAGCAGTTCCTTAGCGGGAGGGGCAGATACGCAGTATTTT. This gives the protein CASSSLAGGADTQYF.

The CDR3 loop is CASSQTRGPEAFF. In DNA form, the CDR3 reads TGTGCCAGCAGCCAGACCAGGGGTCCTGAAGCTTTCTTT. The chain recombines TRBV7-8 with TRBJ1-1, with D possibly TRBD1 on 6 matching bases. Germline V gene lookup returns CDR1 SGHVS and CDR2 FQNEAQ. The CDR3 is 13 residues long. V lost 5 bases and J lost 6, with 13 bases in between.

The chain employs TRBV27 and TRBJ2-7; 8 positions agree with TRBD1. CDR1 and CDR2 from the germline V gene are MNHEY and SMNVEV (reference sequence). The junction had 7 bases not matched to a gene; V was cut back by 4 bases and J by 2 bases. The CDR3 extends over 15 amino acids. The CDR3 loop is CASSYLGQGTYEQYF. The CDR3 DNA reads TGTGCCAGCAGTTACCTAGGACAGGGCACCTACGAGCAGTACTTC.

CDR3 in amino acids: CASRRGTHGTGNTEAFF. In nucleotides, the CDR3 is TGTGCCAGTAGACGGGGCACACATGGGACAGGGAACACTGAAGCTTTCTTT. V gene TRBV19 combines with J gene TRBJ1-1, with 8 bases lining up with TRBD1. Germline V gene data show CDR1 as LNHDA and CDR2 as SQIVND (reference sequence). CDR3 length: 17 residues. V was clipped by 6 bases and J by 1 base; unmatched bases: 13.

V is TRBV5-6 and J is TRBJ1-1; D gene uncertain. Germline V lookup: CDR1 SGHDT, CDR2 YYEEEE. The CDR3 has 11 residues. The ends were cut back, 4 bases at V and 5 bases at J, with 6 bases in the middle. The CDR3 loop reads CASSVRTEAFF. CDR3 DNA: TGTGCCAGCAGCGTCAGGACTGAAGCTTTCTTT.

This clone was counted at least ten times. V usage is TRBV6-2 or TRBV6-3 and J usage is TRBJ2-1; D not certain. Germline V gene lookup returns CDR1 MNHEY and CDR2 SVGEGT. This CDR3 contains 14 residues. V dropped 6 bases and J dropped 6 bases, with 15 bases sitting between them. The CDR3 loop is CASSHARRGNEQFF. The CDR3 nucleotides read TGTGCCAGCAGCCATGCCCGGAGAGGCAATGAGCAGTTCTTC.

The chain has TRBV21-1 and TRBJ2-7; the table names TRBD1, a call not compared with the DNA. TRBV21-1 is an annotated pseudogene. CDR3 length: 15 amino acids. The CDR3, as DNA: TGTGCCAGCAGCAAACCGAGGGACAGAACCTACGAGCAGTACTTC. It translates to CASSKPRDRTYEQYF.

This clone was seen at least ten times. The chain has TRBV19 and TRBJ2-6, with a tentative D call TRBD1 (6 bases). The germline V gene has CDR1 LNHDA and CDR2 SQIVND (reference sequence). V lost 10 bases and J lost 2, with 12 bases in between. The CDR3 is 14 amino acids. CDR3 DNA sequence: TGTGCCATTGGCGAGGGGGCTGGGGCCAACGTCCTGACTTTC. Residues: CAIGEGAGANVLTF.

The chain recombines TRBV28 with TRBJ2-2; perhaps TRBD2 as D (5 bases). CDR1 and CDR2 (germline): MDHEN, SYDVKM. V dropped 3 bases and J dropped 6 bases, with 14 bases sitting between them. The CDR3 sequence is 15 residues long. CDR3 in DNA: TGTGCCAGCAGTTTCGGACTCAAGCTCGCCGGGGAGCTGTTTTTT. This codes for CASSFGLKLAGELFF.

J is TRBJ1-3 and V is TRBV9; TRBD1 might be the D (6 bases). The CDR3 totals 15 residues. Germline V gene lookup returns CDR1 SGDLS and CDR2 YYNGEE. Trimming removed 3 bases at V and 0 bases at J, with 10 bases between. For the CDR3, the DNA is TGTGCCAGCAGCGCGGGACATTTCTCTGGAAACACCATATATTTT. Residues: CASSAGHFSGNTIYF.

This clone came up once. This chain connects TRBV18 to TRBJ1-5; D is possibly TRBD1 (6 bases). Per germline, CDR1 KGHSH and CDR2 LQKENI. V lost 8 bases, J lost 0 bases, and 8 bases lay in between. CDR3 length: 13 residues. Here the CDR3 DNA reads TGTGCCAGCCAACAGGGTAGCAATCAGCCCCAGCATTTT. This codes for CASQQGSNQPQHF. The full variable domain, with the rest looked up from reference TRBV18 and TRBJ1-5, is NAGVMQNPRHLVRRRGQEARLRCSPMKGHSHVYWYRQLPEEGLKFMVYLQKENIIDESGMPKERFSAEFPKEGPSILRIQQVVRGDSAAYFCASQQGSNQPQHFGDGTRLSIL.

The chain is built from TRBV3-1 (or the pseudogene TRBV3-2) and TRBJ1-2; 7 bases align to TRBD1. The J segment lost 5 bases and the V segment lost 1 base, leaving 4 bases of the junction unmatched. The CDR3 extends over 14 amino acids. Germline CDR1 reads LGHDT; CDR2 reads YNNKEL (reference sequence). The CDR3 nucleotides read TGTGCCAGCAGCCAAGTAACAGGGGAGTATGGCTACACCTTC. Amino acid sequence: CASSQVTGEYGYTF.

The rearrangement joins TRBV7-9 to TRBJ2-2; 9 bases align to TRBD1. The CDR3 extends over 15 amino acids. J lost 1 base, V lost 3 bases, and 0 bases had no gene match. Per germline, CDR1 SEHNR and CDR2 FQNEAQ (reference sequence). The CDR3: CASSLGQGNTGELFF. The CDR3 nucleotides read TGTGCCAGCAGCTTGGGACAGGGGAACACCGGGGAGCTGTTTTTT.

The rearrangement links TRBV5-1 to TRBJ2-3; TRBD1 matches at 7 bases. After removal of 4 bases from V and 1 base from J, the junction contained 6 bases not matched to a gene. From germline, CDR1 is SGHRS and CDR2 YFSETQ. The CDR3 spans 15 residues. The CDR3 loop is CASSAQGVGTDTQYF. The CDR3 bases are TGCGCCAGCAGCGCGCAGGGGGTTGGCACAGATACGCAGTATTTT.

This clone has just a few counts. The V gene is TRBV3-1 (or the pseudogene TRBV3-2), the J gene TRBJ1-1, with D possibly matching TRBD1 (6 bases). CDR1 is LGHDT, CDR2 YNNKEL, per germline (reference sequence). This CDR3 is 15 amino acids long. Trimming took off 8 bases at V and 0 bases at J, with 16 bases between the two ends. This CDR3 is CASSQGGSMNTEAFF. CDR3 in DNA: TGTGCCAGCTCACAGGGCGGTTCCATGAACACTGAAGCTTTCTTT.

The chain joins TRBV3-1 (or the pseudogene TRBV3-2) to TRBJ2-3, with 10 bases matching TRBD2. The CDR3 runs to 17 residues. In germline, CDR1 is LGHDT, CDR2 YNNKEL (reference sequence). Trimming took 4 bases from V and 0 from J; bases not matched to a gene: 7. The CDR3: CASSRRWTSGSTDTQYF. The CDR3 DNA sequence: TGTGCCAGCAGCCGAAGATGGACTAGCGGTAGCACAGATACGCAGTATTTT.

This clone showed up just a few times. The CDR3 region has the DNA TGTGCCAGCAGCCCTCCGGGACTAGCGGGAGTACACGGGTCCGAGCAGTACTTC. This sequence encodes CASSPPGLAGVHGSEQYF. The V gene is TRBV3-1 (or the pseudogene TRBV3-2), the J gene TRBJ2-7; 14 bases map to TRBD2. V lost 4 bases, J lost 6 bases, and 14 bases stayed unmatched. The germline gives CDR1 LGHDT, CDR2 YNNKEL (reference sequence). The CDR3 covers 18 residues.

This chain connects TRBV7-2 to TRBJ2-1, with a possible D match to TRBD2 (6 bases). Trimming pared 4 bases from V and 6 bases from J, leaving 19 bases between. CDR1 is SGHTA, CDR2 FQGNSA, per germline. This CDR3 comprises 16 residues. The CDR3 sequence: CASSYSTSLASNEQFF. CDR3 DNA sequence: TGTGCCAGCAGCTACTCGACTAGTTTAGCTTCCAATGAGCAGTTCTTC.

This rearrangement joins TRBV6-5 to TRBJ1-2, with D possibly matching TRBD1 (6 bases). This CDR3 spans 15 amino acids. Germline V CDR1 and CDR2: MNHEY, SVGAGI. The V and J ends lost 6 bases and 4 bases respectively, with 18 bases between them. CDR3 protein: CASSPTIGTPYGYTF. DNA of the CDR3: TGTGCCAGCAGCCCAACCATAGGGACACCCTATGGCTACACCTTC.

CDR3: CASSSIGTSGSWTGELFF. Here the CDR3 DNA reads TGTGCCAGCAGCTCCATCGGGACTAGCGGGAGTTGGACCGGGGAGCTGTTTTTT. This chain connects TRBV5-5 to TRBJ2-2, with 14 nucleotides matching TRBD2. This CDR3 is 18 amino acids long. The V and J ends lost 3 bases and 5 bases, in that order; junction bases with no gene match: 9. In germline, CDR1 is SGHKS, CDR2 YYEKEE (reference sequence).

This sequence joins TRBV2 and TRBJ2-6; D gene uncertain. CDR1 and CDR2 from the germline V gene are SNHLY and FYNNEI. The V end was cut by 6 bases, the J end by 2 bases, with 11 bases between. This CDR3 region has 15 residues. The CDR3 region has the DNA TGTGCCAGCAGAAAGCAGGAAACTGGGGCCAACGTCCTGACTTTC. Amino acid sequence: CASRKQETGANVLTF. Supplemented by reference TRBV2 and TRBJ2-6, the full variable domain reads EPEVTQTPSHQVTQMGQEVILRCVPISNHLYFYWYRQILGQKVEFLVSFYNNEISEKSEIFDDQFSVERPDGSNFTLKIRSTKLEDSAMYFCASRKQETGANVLTFGAGSRLTVL.

This chain connects TRBV11-2 to TRBJ1-5; D unclear. The CDR3 is made up of 15 amino acids. Trimming removed 5 bases at V and 2 bases at J, with 13 bases between. From germline, CDR1 is SGHAT and CDR2 FQNNGV. CDR3 DNA: TGTGCCAGCAGCCACAAGATATCCGGCAATCAGCCCCAGCATTTT. Amino acids: CASSHKISGNQPQHF.

The chain employs TRBV27 and TRBJ1-1; 7 bases line up with TRBD1. CDR3 length equals 14 residues. V trimming: 4 bases; J trimming: 11 bases; junction bases outside the gene matches: 13. CDR1 and CDR2 from the germline V gene are MNHEY and SMNVEV (reference sequence). The CDR3 bases are TGTGCCAGCAGTTCCCGACCTGGGACAGCTGGGGCTTTCTTT. Translating it yields CASSSRPGTAGAFF.